The clone carrying this T cell receptor beta chain was seen only a few times. Antigen: not known. This sample is part of a study of T cell responses to AZD1222 COVID-19 vaccine. Study as a whole: Some second doses came at about 4 weeks and others at about 12 weeks; these were pooled. Regarding the study as a whole: The study found vaccine-associated CD4 TCRs spanning spike, dominant at 160-218 and 743-854. There were mostly white British donors and more females than males, and clonal diversity was possibly underestimated.

The V end lost 3 bases, the J end lost 3 bases, and 8 bases lay between the germline ends. This CDR3 is 14 amino acids long. Looked up from germline, CDR1 is MRHNA and CDR2 is SNTAGT. The protocol was immunoSEQ multiplex PCR, while the TCRdb copy is restricted to in-frame clones and leaves out a portion. The top ten clones hold more than 3% of a sample with fewer than 150,000 clones, 90% of them seen once. This clonotype was sampled from an adult in good health. Material: peripheral blood, obtained on day 0 of AZD1222 vaccination. V gene TRBV6-4 combines with J gene TRBJ2-2, with D hard to call. The CDR3 reads CASSETPDTGELFF. The DNA for the CDR3 is TGTGCCAGCAGTGAGACACCCGACACCGGGGAGCTGTTTTTT.